Below, one T cell receptor (beta chain) is given with its context. In the authors' workflow: The authors estimated nucleated cell counts from reference gene primer amplification. Method: immunoSEQ multiplex PCR; TCRdb's copy keeps in-frame clones and lacks some. The DNA was the basis for D and trimming; V, J and clone size are from that table. The repertoire consists of about 130,000 clones, with 78% occurring once and the leading ten covering roughly 11%. This entry belongs to a study of blood T cell repertoires in COVID-19. Turning to the study itself: There were acute and convalescent COVID-19 samples, and they came from the United States, Italy and Spain. PBMCs, B-cell-depleted T cells, or T cells provided the cDNA or gDNA that made up the material.

The sample was peripheral blood. This clonotype originated in a man aged 55-75 years who had recovered from COVID-19.

CDR3 region: CASSSYISGVGETQYF. The CDR3 DNA reads as TGTGCCAGCAGTTCCTATATCTCGGGGGTCGGCGAGACCCAGTACTTC. The V gene is TRBV6-5, the J gene TRBJ2-5, with D maybe TRBD2 (6 bases). CDR1 and CDR2 from the germline V gene are MNHEY and SVGAGI. The V end was cut by 4 bases, the J end by 5 bases, with 20 bases between. The CDR3 sequence is 16 residues long.